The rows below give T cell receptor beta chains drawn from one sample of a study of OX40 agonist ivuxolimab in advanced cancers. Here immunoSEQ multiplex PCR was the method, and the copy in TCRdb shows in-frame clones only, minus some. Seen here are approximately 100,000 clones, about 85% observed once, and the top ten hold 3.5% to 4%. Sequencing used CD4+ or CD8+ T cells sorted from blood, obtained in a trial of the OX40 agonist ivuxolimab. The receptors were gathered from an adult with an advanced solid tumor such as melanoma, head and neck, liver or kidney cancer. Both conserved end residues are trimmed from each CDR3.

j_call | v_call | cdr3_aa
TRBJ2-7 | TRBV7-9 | ASSLNGEAYEQY
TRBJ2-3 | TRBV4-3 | ASSQGTSGSTDTQY
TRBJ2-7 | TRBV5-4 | ASSLGGGNEQY
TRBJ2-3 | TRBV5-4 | ASSTRRTGSTDTQY
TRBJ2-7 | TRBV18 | ASSPTRGASGSYEQY
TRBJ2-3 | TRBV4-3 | ASSQSSTSGTLTDTQY
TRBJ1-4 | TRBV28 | ASSHHRTGTNEKLF
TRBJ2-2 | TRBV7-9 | ASSLGGDGPTGELF
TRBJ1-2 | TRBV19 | ASSPGTGFNYGYT
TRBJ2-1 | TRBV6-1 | ASRSPGYNEQF
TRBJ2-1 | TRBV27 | AAARPDRNEQF
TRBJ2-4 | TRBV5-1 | ASSLGRGDIQY
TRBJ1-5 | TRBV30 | AWCTGFGEPQH
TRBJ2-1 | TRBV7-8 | ASSLDEYNEQF
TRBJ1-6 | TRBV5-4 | ASSLDRDNSPLH